The present TCR beta chain was sequenced within a study of metastatic and nonmetastatic thyroid tumors. Background on the study: Repertoires of blood and of tissue (tumor or nodule) from malignant and benign thyroid patients were compared. Study outcomes and limitations: Compared with benign nodules, malignant thyroid tumors were reported to have significantly higher TCR beta diversity in both blood and tumor.

Original processing methods: It was from CDR3 differences across clinicopathological groups that a distant-metastasis classifier for papillary thyroid cancer was built. TCRdb re-called the PCR reads with MiXCR. TCRdb's processing, not the study's, gives the V and J calls here. In the table there are over 50,000 clones, 25% to 35% of which are singletons. Looked up from germline, CDR1 is MNHEY and CDR2 is SVGEGT. The length of the CDR3 is 15 residues. V dropped 5 bases and J dropped 4 bases, with 14 bases sitting between them. There are a few counts of this clone. Its antigen remains unidentified. There were no patients who had received any treatment before thyroid surgery.

The chain is built from TRBV6-2 or TRBV6-3 and TRBJ2-2; D is perhaps TRBD1 (6 bases). The clonotype comes from a female donor with papillary thyroid cancer or a benign thyroid nodule (not recorded which). Some clones in this sample may be carry-over from other donors' samples. Sequencing was performed on blood. The CDR3 DNA sequence: TGTGCCAGCAGTGAGGGGACACCCATCACCGGGGAGCTGTTTTTT. It specifies CASSEGTPITGELFF.